Listed below are T cell receptor beta chains from one sample, sequenced in a study of long-term antiretroviral therapy in people with HIV. Only in-frame clones appear in the TCRdb table, and some are missing; sequencing was by immunoSEQ multiplex PCR. Here the sample spans around 4,500 clones, 88% being singletons. This sample comprised unsorted PBMCs, obtained 1.3 years after starting antiretroviral therapy. All receptors derive from a woman in her forties or fifties with HIV. Both conserved end residues are part of each CDR3. D genes are given only for firm matches. Clone size is shown for a subset of rows, as once, few, many or a class of expanded clone.

TRBJ1-6 TRBV7-8 . . 15 TGTGCCAGCAGCTTAAATGCGGACACCTCTTCACCCCTCCACTTT CASSLNADTSSPLHF
TRBJ2-5 TRBV29-1 TRBD2 . 12 TGCAGCGTTGGGCTAGCTGCGGGGGGCCAGTACTTC CSVGLAAGGQYF
TRBJ2-5 TRBV5-1 . . 13 TGCGCCAGCAGCGATCAGGCCGAAGAGACCCAGTACTTC CASSDQAEETQYF
TRBJ1-3 TRBV4-2 . . 17 TGTGCCAGCAGCCAAGCCGGGACATTGAGCTCTGGAAACACCATATATTTT CASSQAGTLSSGNTIYF
TRBJ2-3 TRBV29-1 . . 14 TGCAGCGTTGTCGCGATGCTATACACAGATACGCAGTATTTT CSVVAMLYTDTQYF
TRBJ2-3 TRBV9 TRBD2 . 16 TGTGCCAGCAGCGCATCTATAGCGGGGGCGGGAGATACGCAGTATTTT CASSASIAGAGDTQYF
TRBJ2-1 TRBV6-6 TRBD2 . 16 TGTGCCTCCTCACGCGAACTAGCGGGGGGGGGCAATGAGCAGTTCTTC CASSRELAGGGNEQFF
TRBJ2-3 TRBV27 TRBD2 . 16 TGTGCCAGCAGTTTATCGGTAGCGGGGGGGCTAAGTACGCAGTATTTT CASSLSVAGGLSTQYF
TRBJ1-1 TRBV19 . . 13 TGTGCCAGTATCCTTCGGGGGGGCACTGAAGCTTTCTTT CASILRGGTEAFF
TRBJ1-1 TRBV5-1 . . 14 TGCGCCAGCAGCTTGACAGGAGTCGGCACTGAAGCTTTCTTT CASSLTGVGTEAFF
TRBJ1-2 TRBV13 TRBD1 . 12 TGTGCCAGCGGGCACAGGGGGGGTGGCTACACCTTC CASGHRGGGYTF
TRBJ1-4 TRBV9 TRBD1 . 16 TGTGCCAGCAGCGTAGGGGACAGGGGGCGAGGGGAAAAACTGTTTTTT CASSVGDRGRGEKLFF
TRBJ2-2 TRBV6-5 . once 16 TGTGCCAGCAGTTACTTGGGTAGCGGAAACACCGGGGAGCTGTTTTTT CASSYLGSGNTGELFF
TRBJ2-3 TRBV6-1 TRBD1 . 14 TGTGCCAGCAGTGAGGGACAGCCCACAGATACGCAGTATTTT CASSEGQPTDTQYF
TRBJ2-5 TRBV2 . . 13 TGTGCCAGCAGTGAAACCCCCCCAGAGACCCAGTACTTC CASSETPPETQYF
TRBJ2-4 TRBV6-5 TRBD1 . 15 TGTGCCAGCAGTGGGGACAGGGTAGCCAAAAACATTCAGTACTTC CASSGDRVAKNIQYF
TRBJ1-2 TRBV19 TRBD1 few 13 TGTGCCAGTAGTATACGACAGGGCTATGGCTACACCTTC CASSIRQGYGYTF
TRBJ2-6 TRBV30 . . 16 TGTGCCTGGAGTGTACAGGTCCTAACCGGGGCCAACGTCCTGACTTTC CAWSVQVLTGANVLTF
TRBJ2-5 TRBV4-2 TRBD1 . 12 TGTGCCAGCAGCCAGGACAGGGAGACCCAGTACTTC CASSQDRETQYF
TRBJ1-1 TRBV5-1 . . 14 TGCGCCAGCAAAAAATACGGGGGGAACACTGAAGCTTTCTTT CASKKYGGNTEAFF
TRBJ1-1 TRBV27 . . 15 TGTGCCAGCAGTTCCCTCTCAGGGATGAACACTGAAGCTTTCTTT CASSSLSGMNTEAFF
TRBJ2-2 TRBV30 TRBD1 . 18 TGTGCCTGGAGTCCTGGTTTATCGGCAGGGGGGAACACCGGGGAGCTGTTTTTT CAWSPGLSAGGNTGELFF
TRBJ2-5 TRBV7-9 . . 13 TGTGCCAGCAGCCACGACTGGCAAGAGACCCAGTACTTC CASSHDWQETQYF
TRBJ2-3 TRBV6-1 . . 13 TGTGCCATCCGCGGGGACAACACAGATACGCAGTATTTT CAIRGDNTDTQYF
TRBJ1-4 TRBV4-1 TRBD1 . 17 TGCGCCAGCAGCCAAGGACAGGGTGTACGCACTAATGAAAAACTGTTTTTT CASSQGQGVRTNEKLFF
TRBJ2-4 TRBV30 TRBD1 . 16 TGTGCCTGGAGTTTAATTGGGACAGGTGATAAAAACATTCAGTACTTC CAWSLIGTGDKNIQYF
TRBJ2-7 TRBV5-6 . . 14 TGTGCCAGCAGCTTGATCGGTGGGGGCCACGAGCAGTACTTC CASSLIGGGHEQYF
TRBJ2-3 TRBV7-2 . . 15 TGTGCCAGCAGCTTAGGGTCGGGGCGCACAGATACGCAGTATTTT CASSLGSGRTDTQYF
TRBJ2-2 TRBV6-1 TRBD2 . 15 TGTGCCAGCAGATGGGGACTAGCGGCGAACGGGGAGCTGTTTTTT CASRWGLAANGELFF
TRBJ2-7 TRBV5-6 TRBD1 . 15 TGTGCCAGCAGCTTGGATGCACAGGGGGCTTTCGAGCAGTACTTC CASSLDAQGAFEQYF
TRBJ1-5 TRBV27 . . 15 TGTGCCAGCAGTTGGTCCGGGGGGAGCAATCAGCCCCAGCATTTT CASSWSGGSNQPQHF
TRBJ1-1 TRBV5-4 . . 15 TGTGCCAGCAGCTTGGGTAGTGGGGGGAACACTGAAGCTTTCTTT CASSLGSGGNTEAFF
TRBJ1-1 TRBV11-3 . . 11 TGTGCCAGCAGCTTAACCGGTGAAGCTTTCTTT CASSLTGEAFF
TRBJ2-7 TRBV11-2 TRBD2 . 16 TGTGCCAGCAGCTATTATATGGGACTAGTATCCTACGAGCAGTACTTC CASSYYMGLVSYEQYF
TRBJ2-3 TRBV5-6 TRBD2 . 16 TGTGCCAGCAGCTTGGGACTAGCGGGGGACACAGATACGCAGTATTTT CASSLGLAGDTDTQYF
TRBJ1-1 TRBV4-1 . . 14 TGCGCCAGCAGCCCAACCGGGGTCGTGGCTGAAGCTTTCTTT CASSPTGVVAEAFF
TRBJ1-5 TRBV15 . . 15 TGTGCCACCAGCAGAGATCCAAAGGGTACGCAGCCCCAGCATTTT CATSRDPKGTQPQHF
TRBJ1-6 TRBV7-9 TRBD1 . 17 TGTGCCAGCACCCTGGACAGGTCGTCGATTGTTAATTCACCCCTCCACTTT CASTLDRSSIVNSPLHF
TRBJ1-2 TRBV7-8 TRBD1 . 16 TGTGCCAGCAGCTTAGATGAGAGGCAGGGGGCAGGAGGCTACACCTTC CASSLDERQGAGGYTF
TRBJ2-4 TRBV19 TRBD2 once 14 TGTGCCAGTAGAGCGGGGGGGGCCAAAAACATTCAGTACTTC CASRAGGAKNIQYF
TRBJ2-5 TRBV7-9 . . 15 TGTGCCAGCAGCTTAGGAGGAAAGTACCAAGAGACCCAGTACTTC CASSLGGKYQETQYF
TRBJ1-1 TRBV19 . . 10 TGTGCCAGCGGGACGGTTGAAGCTTTCTTT CASGTVEAFF
TRBJ2-6 TRBV9 . once 17 TGTGCCAGCAACGGACCGGTTAGGGGCAGTGGGGCCAACGTCCTGACTTTC CASNGPVRGSGANVLTF
TRBJ2-7 TRBV7-9 . . 15 TGTGCCAGCAGCTTAGAGCGAGGGACCCTCTACGAGCAGTACTTC CASSLERGTLYEQYF
TRBJ1-1 TRBV27 . . 16 TGTGCCAGCAGTTTCTGGCAGGGGAGTGGGAACACTGAAGCTTTCTTT CASSFWQGSGNTEAFF
TRBJ1-1 TRBV5-1 . once 14 TGCGCCAGCAATCCTTTGGGAATCAACACTGAAGCTTTCTTT CASNPLGINTEAFF
TRBJ1-1 TRBV5-1 TRBD1 once 15 TGCGCCAGCAGCGCATGGACAGGGATGAACACTGAAGCTTTCTTT CASSAWTGMNTEAFF
TRBJ2-6 TRBV5-5 . . 15 TGTGCCAGCACTCGGGCTTTTTCTGGGGCCAACGTCCTGACTTTC CASTRAFSGANVLTF
TRBJ2-7 TRBV28 TRBD1 . 14 TGTGCCAGCCGAATGACAGGGGGCGGCTACGAGCAGTACTTC CASRMTGGGYEQYF
TRBJ1-2 TRBV6-5 TRBD1 . 13 TGTGCCAGCAGCTGGACAGGGAACTATGGCTACACCTTC CASSWTGNYGYTF
TRBJ2-7 TRBV30 TRBD2 once 13 TGTGCCTGGAAAGGAGCGGGAATCTACGAGCAGTACTTC CAWKGAGIYEQYF
TRBJ1-6 TRBV2 . . 16 TGTGCCACCCTTTCCGATTTGAGCTCCTATAATTCACCCCTCCACTTT CATLSDLSSYNSPLHF
TRBJ1-5 TRBV6-6 TRBD1 . 15 TGTGCCAGCAGTTTATCCGGGACAGGTATCCAGCCCCAGCATTTT CASSLSGTGIQPQHF
TRBJ2-1 TRBV18 . . 13 TGTGCCAGCTCAGGGGAAATCTACAATGAGCAGTTCTTC CASSGEIYNEQFF
TRBJ1-1 TRBV27 . . 14 TGTGCCAGCAGTTTACGTCCCGCGAACACTGAAGCTTTCTTT CASSLRPANTEAFF
TRBJ1-3 TRBV25-1 . . 17 TGTGCCAGCCAACCCCTTCAGACATTTGGGGCTGGAAACACCATATATTTT CASQPLQTFGAGNTIYF